This TCR beta chain was identified during a study of PD-1 blockade in classical Hodgkin lymphoma. Study in general: Patients in the cohort were put on intravenous nivolumab, 3 mg/kg every 2 weeks. General study results and limits: The study found complete responders had baseline diversity similar to newly diagnosed patients.

Some clones are missing from TCRdb's copy, which holds only in-frame ones; the method was immunoSEQ multiplex PCR. This table has around 20,000 clones, over 75% appearing once. Germline CDR1 reads LNHDA; CDR2 reads SQIVND (reference sequence). Deletions cut 10 bases from V and 0 bases from J, with 14 bases between. CDR3 size: 14 residues. In regard to this clone: Its antigen is still unknown.

Time point reported: cycle 4 day 1 (C4D1), after less than seven weeks of nivolumab. The patients all showed relapse after autologous stem cell transplantation, while their brentuximab vedotin exposure varied. This specimen was peripheral blood mononuclear cells (PBMCs), taken before the fourth cycle of nivolumab. The sequence derives from a human donor with classical Hodgkin lymphoma. This chain joins TRBV19 and TRBJ2-3; D is unresolved. The chain's CDR3 is CATAKAGSTDTQYF. CDR3 sequence (DNA): TGTGCCACCGCGAAGGCCGGCAGCACAGATACGCAGTATTTT.